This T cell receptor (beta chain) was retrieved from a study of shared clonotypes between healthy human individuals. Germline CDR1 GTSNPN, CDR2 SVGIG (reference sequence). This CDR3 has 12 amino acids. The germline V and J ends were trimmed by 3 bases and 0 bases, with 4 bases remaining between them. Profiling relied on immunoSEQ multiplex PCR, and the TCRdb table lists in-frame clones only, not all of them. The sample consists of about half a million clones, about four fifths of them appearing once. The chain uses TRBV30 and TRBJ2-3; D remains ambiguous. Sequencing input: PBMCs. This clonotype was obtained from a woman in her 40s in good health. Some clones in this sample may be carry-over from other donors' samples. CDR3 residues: CAWRPSTDTQYF. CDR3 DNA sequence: TGTGCCTGGAGACCAAGCACAGATACGCAGTATTTT.